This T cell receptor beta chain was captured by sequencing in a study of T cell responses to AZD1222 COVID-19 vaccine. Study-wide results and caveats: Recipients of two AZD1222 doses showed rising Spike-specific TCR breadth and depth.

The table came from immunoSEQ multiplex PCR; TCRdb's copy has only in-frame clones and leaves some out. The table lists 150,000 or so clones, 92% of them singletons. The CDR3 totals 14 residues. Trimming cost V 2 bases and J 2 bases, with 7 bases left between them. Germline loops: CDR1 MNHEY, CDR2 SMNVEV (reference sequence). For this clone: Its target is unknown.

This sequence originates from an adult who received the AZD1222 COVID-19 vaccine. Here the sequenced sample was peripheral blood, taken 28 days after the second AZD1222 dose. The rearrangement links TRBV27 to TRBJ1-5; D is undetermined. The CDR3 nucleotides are TGTGCCAGCAGTTTAGGCCAGGGCAATCAGCCCCAGCATTTT. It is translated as CASSLGQGNQPQHF.